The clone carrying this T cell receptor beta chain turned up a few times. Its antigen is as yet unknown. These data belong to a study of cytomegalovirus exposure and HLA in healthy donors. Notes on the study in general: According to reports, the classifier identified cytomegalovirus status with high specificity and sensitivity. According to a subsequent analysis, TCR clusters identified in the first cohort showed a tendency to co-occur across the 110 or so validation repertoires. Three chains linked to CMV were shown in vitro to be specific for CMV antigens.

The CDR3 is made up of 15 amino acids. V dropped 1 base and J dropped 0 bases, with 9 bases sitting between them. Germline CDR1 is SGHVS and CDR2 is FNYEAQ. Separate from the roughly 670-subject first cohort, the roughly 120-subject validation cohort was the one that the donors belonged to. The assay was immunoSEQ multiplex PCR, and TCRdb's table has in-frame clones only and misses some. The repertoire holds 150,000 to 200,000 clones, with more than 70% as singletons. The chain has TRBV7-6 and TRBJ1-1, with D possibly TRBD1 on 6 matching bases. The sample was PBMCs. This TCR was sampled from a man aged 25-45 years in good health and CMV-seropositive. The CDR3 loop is CASSLGTDMNTEAFF. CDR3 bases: TGTGCCAGCAGCTTAGGGACAGACATGAACACTGAAGCTTTCTTT.